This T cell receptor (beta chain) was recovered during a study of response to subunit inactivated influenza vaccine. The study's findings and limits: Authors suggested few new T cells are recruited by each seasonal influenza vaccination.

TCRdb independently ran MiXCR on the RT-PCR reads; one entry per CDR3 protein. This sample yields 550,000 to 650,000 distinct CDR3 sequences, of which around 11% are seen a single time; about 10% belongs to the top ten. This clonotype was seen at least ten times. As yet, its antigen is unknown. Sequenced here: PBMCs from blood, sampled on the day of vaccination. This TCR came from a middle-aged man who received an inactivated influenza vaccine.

The CDR3 loop reads CATSRGREGRYEQYF. The CDR3 nucleotides read TGTGCCACCAGCAGAGGTCGGGAGGGCCGTTACGAGCAGTACTTC. This rearrangement joins TRBV15 to TRBJ2-7; 8 positions match TRBD2. Germline V CDR1 and CDR2: LNHNV, YYDKDF (reference sequence). The V and J ends lost 1 base and 4 bases, in that order; junction bases with no gene match: 6. The CDR3 has 15 residues.